The 3 T cell receptor beta chains reported below all come from one sample, sequenced in a study of blood T cells in healthy people across ages. A second PCR, run for about 6 to 11 cycles, used a sample-barcoded 5' primer plus a J-beta primer mix. TCRdb re-called the 5' RACE reads through MiXCR, storing one row per CDR3 protein. The sample contains about 1.8 million distinct CDR3 sequences, about 49% of which appear only once. The sequenced material came from blood. The receptors shown here come from a woman in her thirties or forties in good health.

This clonotype showed up just once. J is TRBJ2-1 and V is TRBV11-2; 13 nucleotides line up with TRBD2. The J segment lost 9 bases and the V segment lost 5 bases, leaving 10 bases of the junction unmatched. CDR3 length equals 16 residues. From germline, CDR1 is SGHAT and CDR2 FQNNGV. The CDR3 here is CASSARLAGGGGEQFF. In nucleotides, the CDR3 is TGTGCCAGCAGCGCCCGACTAGCGGGGGGAGGGGGTGAGCAGTTCTTC. The whole variable domain, remainder taken from reference TRBV11-2 and TRBJ2-1, is EAGVAQSPRYKIIEKRQSVAFWCNPISGHATLYWYQQILGQGPKLLIQFQNNGVVDDSQLPKDRFSAERLKGVDSTLKIQPAKLEDSAVYLCASSARLAGGGGEQFFGPGTRLTVL.

This clonotype was seen a handful of times. V gene TRBV9 combines with J gene TRBJ2-1; unclear D gene. Trimming pared 1 base from V and 10 bases from J, leaving 9 bases between. The germline gives CDR1 SGDLS, CDR2 YYNGEE. The CDR3 is made up of 12 amino acids. CDR3 coding DNA: TGTGCCAGCAGCGTATATGGTGGCGAGCAGTTCTTC. Amino acids: CASSVYGGEQFF. The whole variable domain, filled in from reference TRBV9 and TRBJ2-1, reads DSGVTQTPKHLITATGQRVTLRCSPRSGDLSVYWYQQSLDQGLQFLIQYYNGEERAKGNILERFSAQQFPDLHSELNLSSLELGDSALYFCASSVYGGEQFFGPGTRLTVL.

This clonotype was detected only a few times. V usage is TRBV28 and J usage is TRBJ1-2; 8 bases agree with TRBD1. CDR1 and CDR2 (germline): MDHEN, SYDVKM. The trim removed 5 bases at V and 8 bases at J, leaving 10 bases unmatched. CDR3 size: 14 residues. CDR3 residues: CASSVDRVSTGYTF. CDR3 DNA: TGTGCCAGCAGTGTGGACAGGGTATCAACGGGCTACACCTTC.